This T cell receptor (beta chain) was sequenced in a study of cytomegalovirus exposure and HLA in healthy donors. Study overall: Earlier, almost 120 million unique TCR beta sequences were recovered from roughly 200 million T cells by an analysis. Study results and caveats: Many donors carried some public TCRs, although rarity characterized most TCR sequences.

PCR employed 60 Vbeta and 13 Jbeta primers. Method: immunoSEQ multiplex PCR; TCRdb's copy keeps in-frame clones and lacks some. The table shows around 76,000 clones, with about 70% occurring only once. This clone was found a few times. Its antigen remains unidentified. V lost 1 base and J lost 0, with 7 bases in between. The CDR3 has 15 amino acids. Germline V gene sequence: CDR1 SGHAT, CDR2 FQDESV (reference sequence). Sequencing was carried out using PBMCs. This receptor was obtained from a woman in her forties or fifties in good health and CMV-seropositive. The chain carries TRBV11-1 and TRBJ2-1, with D unclear. The CDR3 DNA reads as TGTGCCAGCAGCTTAGGAGGCAGCTCCTACAATGAGCAGTTCTTC. This gives the protein CASSLGGSSYNEQFF.